What follows is one T cell receptor (beta chain) and its context. Its antigen is not identified. The CDR3 extends 3 residues past the end of the read, so its final part is completed from the germline J gene. This entry belongs to a study of T cells in women clearing cervical HPV infection. Study at large: Cases were women with histologically confirmed HPV16-related CIN3 or worse, including a couple of invasive cancers. Case blood drawn at lesion detection; control blood after infection cleared. Case blood was drawn a median roughly 150 days after lesion detection.

Points from the study as a whole: Repertoire richness, not evenness, was significantly elevated in CIN3+ cases versus controls.

Here immunoSEQ multiplex PCR was the method, and the copy in TCRdb shows in-frame clones only, minus some. This sample contains roughly 23,000 clones. V was pared by 5 bases and J by 0 bases, with 2 bases of the junction left unmatched. CDR1 LNHDA and CDR2 SQIVND come from the germline V gene (reference sequence). CDR3 length: 14 amino acids. This TCR was recovered from a woman between 18 and 75 years old with a cervical HPV16 infection that either progressed to CIN3+ or cleared (not recorded which). The chain links TRBV19 to TRBJ2-3, with 7 nucleotides matching TRBD2. The sequencing input was blood buffy coat. The CDR3 sequence is CASSPGGSTDTQYF. Partial CDR3 DNA: TGTGCCAGTAGTCCCGGGGGGAGCACAGATACG.